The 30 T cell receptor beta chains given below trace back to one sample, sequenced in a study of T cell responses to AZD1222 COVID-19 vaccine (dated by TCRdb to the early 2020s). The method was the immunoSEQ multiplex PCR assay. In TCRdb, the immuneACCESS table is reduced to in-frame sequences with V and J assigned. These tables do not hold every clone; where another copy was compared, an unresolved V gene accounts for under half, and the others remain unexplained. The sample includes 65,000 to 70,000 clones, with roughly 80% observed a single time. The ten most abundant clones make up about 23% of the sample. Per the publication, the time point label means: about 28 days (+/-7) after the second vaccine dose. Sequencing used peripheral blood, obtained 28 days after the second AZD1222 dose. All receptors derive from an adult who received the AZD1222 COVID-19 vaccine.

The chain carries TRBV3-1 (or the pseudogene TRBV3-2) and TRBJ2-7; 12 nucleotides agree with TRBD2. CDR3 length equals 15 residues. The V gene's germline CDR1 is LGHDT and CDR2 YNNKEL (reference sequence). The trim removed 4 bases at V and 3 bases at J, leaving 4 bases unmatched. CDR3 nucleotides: TGTGCCAGCAGCCCCGGACTAGCGGGGAACTACGAGCAGTACTTC. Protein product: CASSPGLAGNYEQYF.

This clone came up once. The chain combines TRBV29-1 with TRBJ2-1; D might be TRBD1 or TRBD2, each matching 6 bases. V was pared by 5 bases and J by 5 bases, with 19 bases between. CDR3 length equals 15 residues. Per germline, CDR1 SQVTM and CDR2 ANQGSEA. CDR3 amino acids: CSVCVGHPGDNEQFF. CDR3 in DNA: TGCAGCGTTTGCGTGGGACACCCGGGGGACAATGAGCAGTTCTTC.

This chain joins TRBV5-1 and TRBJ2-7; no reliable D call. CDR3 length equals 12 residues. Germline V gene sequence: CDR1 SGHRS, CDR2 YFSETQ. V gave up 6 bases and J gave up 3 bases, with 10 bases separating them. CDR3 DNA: TGCGCCAGCATGGGTAGCCTCTACGAGCAGTACTTC. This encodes CASMGSLYEQYF.

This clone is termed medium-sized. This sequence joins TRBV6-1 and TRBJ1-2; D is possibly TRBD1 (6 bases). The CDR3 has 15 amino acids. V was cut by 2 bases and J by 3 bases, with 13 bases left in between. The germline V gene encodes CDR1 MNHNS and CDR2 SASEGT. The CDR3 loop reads CASSELGGVDYGYTF. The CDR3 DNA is TGTGCCAGCAGTGAATTAGGGGGGGTGGACTATGGCTACACCTTC.

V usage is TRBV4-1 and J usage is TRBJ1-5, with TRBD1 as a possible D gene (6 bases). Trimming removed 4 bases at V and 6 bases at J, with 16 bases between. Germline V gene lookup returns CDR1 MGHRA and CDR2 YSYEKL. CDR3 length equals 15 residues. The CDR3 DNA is TGCGCCAGCAGCCTTATTTGGGGGGGGCTTCAGCCCCAGCATTTT. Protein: CASSLIWGGLQPQHF.

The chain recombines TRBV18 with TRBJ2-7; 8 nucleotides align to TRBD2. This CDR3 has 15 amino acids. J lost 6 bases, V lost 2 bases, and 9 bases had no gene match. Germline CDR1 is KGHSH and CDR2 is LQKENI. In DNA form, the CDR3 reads TGTGCCAGCTCACCATTCGGGGGGGCGGCCTCCGAGCAGTACTTC. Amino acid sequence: CASSPFGGAASEQYF.

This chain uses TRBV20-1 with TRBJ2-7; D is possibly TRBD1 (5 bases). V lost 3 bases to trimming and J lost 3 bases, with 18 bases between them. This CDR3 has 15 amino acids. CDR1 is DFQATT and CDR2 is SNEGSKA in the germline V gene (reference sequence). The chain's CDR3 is CSASPRVFESYEQYF. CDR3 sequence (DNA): TGCAGTGCTAGTCCCAGGGTTTTCGAAAGCTACGAGCAGTACTTC.

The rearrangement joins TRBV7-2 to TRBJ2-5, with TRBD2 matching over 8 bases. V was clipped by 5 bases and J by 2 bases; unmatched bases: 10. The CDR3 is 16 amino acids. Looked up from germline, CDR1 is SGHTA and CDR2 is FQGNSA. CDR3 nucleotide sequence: TGTGCCAGCAGCCCAATCGGGAGGGTAGTGCAAGAGACCCAGTACTTC. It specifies CASSPIGRVVQETQYF.

CDR3 loop: CASTFLARDTEAFF. The CDR3 DNA follows: TGTGCCAGCACCTTCTTAGCAAGGGACACTGAAGCTTTCTTT. The gene calls are TRBV6-5 and TRBJ1-1; D not certain. Germline V gene data show CDR1 as MNHEY and CDR2 as SVGAGI. CDR3 length: 14 residues. Trimming removed 7 bases from V and 3 bases from J, with 15 bases in between.

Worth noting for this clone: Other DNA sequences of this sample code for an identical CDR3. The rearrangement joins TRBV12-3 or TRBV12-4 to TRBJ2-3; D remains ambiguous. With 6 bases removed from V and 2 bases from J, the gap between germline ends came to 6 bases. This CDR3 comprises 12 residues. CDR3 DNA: TGTGCCAGCAGCTTCTACACAGATACGCAGTATTTT. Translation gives CASSFYTDTQYF.

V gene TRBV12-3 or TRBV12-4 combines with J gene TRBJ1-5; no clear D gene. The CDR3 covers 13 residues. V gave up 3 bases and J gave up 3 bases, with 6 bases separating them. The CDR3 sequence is CASSFSLNQPQHF. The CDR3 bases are TGTGCCAGCAGTTTCAGTCTCAATCAGCCCCAGCATTTT.

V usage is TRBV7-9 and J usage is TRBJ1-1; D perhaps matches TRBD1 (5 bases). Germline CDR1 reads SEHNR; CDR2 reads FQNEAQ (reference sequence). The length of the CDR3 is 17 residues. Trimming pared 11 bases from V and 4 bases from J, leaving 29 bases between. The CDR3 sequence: CASRTSVWTASGTEAFF. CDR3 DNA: TGTGCCTCGCGGACATCGGTATGGACGGCCAGCGGCACTGAAGCTTTCTTT.

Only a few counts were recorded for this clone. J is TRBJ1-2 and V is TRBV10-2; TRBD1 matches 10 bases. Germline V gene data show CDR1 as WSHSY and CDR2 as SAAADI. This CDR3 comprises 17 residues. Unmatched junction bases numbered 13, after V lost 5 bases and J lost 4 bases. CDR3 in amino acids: CASSSGGFGQGVYGYTF. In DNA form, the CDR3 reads TGCGCCAGCAGTTCAGGTGGATTTGGACAGGGGGTCTATGGCTACACCTTC.

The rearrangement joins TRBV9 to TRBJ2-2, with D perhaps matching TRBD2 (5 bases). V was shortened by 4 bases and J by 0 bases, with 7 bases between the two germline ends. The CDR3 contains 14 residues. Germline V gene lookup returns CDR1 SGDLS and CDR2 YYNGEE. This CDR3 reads CASSRGANTGELFF. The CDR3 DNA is TGTGCCAGCAGCCGGGGAGCGAACACCGGGGAGCTGTTTTTT.

The CDR3 here is CASSSSSTGTAEAFF. Written as DNA, the CDR3 is TGTGCCAGCAGTAGTTCCTCGACAGGGACCGCTGAAGCTTTCTTT. V and J are TRBV6-5 and TRBJ1-1, with TRBD1 identical over 7 bases. CDR3 size: 15 residues. With V trimmed by 5 bases and J by 6 bases, 12 bases remained unmatched. Germline loops: CDR1 MNHEY, CDR2 SVGAGI.

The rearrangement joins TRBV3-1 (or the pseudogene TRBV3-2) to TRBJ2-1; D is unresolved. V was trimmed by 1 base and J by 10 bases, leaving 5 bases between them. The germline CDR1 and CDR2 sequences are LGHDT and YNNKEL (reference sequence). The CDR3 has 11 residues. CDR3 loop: CASSQAHEQFF. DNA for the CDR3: TGTGCCAGCAGCCAAGCTCACGAGCAGTTCTTC.

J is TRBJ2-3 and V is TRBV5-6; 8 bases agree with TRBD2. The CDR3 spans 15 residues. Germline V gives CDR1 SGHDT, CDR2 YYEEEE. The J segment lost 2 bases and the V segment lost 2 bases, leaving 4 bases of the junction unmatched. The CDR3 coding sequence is TGTGCCAGCAGCTTCGAGCGGGGGATCACAGATACGCAGTATTTT. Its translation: CASSFERGITDTQYF.

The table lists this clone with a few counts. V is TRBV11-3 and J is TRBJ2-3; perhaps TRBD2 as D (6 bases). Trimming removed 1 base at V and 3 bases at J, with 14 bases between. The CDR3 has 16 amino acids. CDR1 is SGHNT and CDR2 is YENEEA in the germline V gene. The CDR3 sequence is CASSLGVSGDTDTQYF. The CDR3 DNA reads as TGTGCCAGCAGCTTAGGGGTTTCGGGGGATACAGATACGCAGTATTTT.

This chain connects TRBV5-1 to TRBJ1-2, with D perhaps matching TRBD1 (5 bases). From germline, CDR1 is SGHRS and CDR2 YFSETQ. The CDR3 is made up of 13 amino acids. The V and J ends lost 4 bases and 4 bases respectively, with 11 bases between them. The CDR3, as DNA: TGCGCCAGCAGCCCCCAGCAGGGCTATGGCTACACCTTC. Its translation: CASSPQQGYGYTF.

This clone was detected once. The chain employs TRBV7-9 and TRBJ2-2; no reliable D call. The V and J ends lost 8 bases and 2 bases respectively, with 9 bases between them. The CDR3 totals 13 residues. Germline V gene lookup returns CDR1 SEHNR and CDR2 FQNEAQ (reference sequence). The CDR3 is CASPLPNTGELFF. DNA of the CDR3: TGTGCCAGCCCCTTGCCTAACACCGGGGAGCTGTTTTTT.

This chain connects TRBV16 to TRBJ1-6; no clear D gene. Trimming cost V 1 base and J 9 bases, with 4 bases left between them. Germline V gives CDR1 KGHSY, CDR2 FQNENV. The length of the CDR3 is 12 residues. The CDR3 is CASSQWSSPLHF. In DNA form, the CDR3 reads TGTGCCAGCAGCCAATGGAGTTCACCCCTCCACTTT.

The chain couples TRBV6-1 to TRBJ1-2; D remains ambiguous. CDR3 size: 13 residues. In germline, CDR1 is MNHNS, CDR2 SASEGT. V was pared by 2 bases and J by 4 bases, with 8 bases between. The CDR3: CASSERQTYGYTF. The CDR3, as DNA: TGTGCCAGCAGTGAAAGGCAGACCTATGGCTACACCTTC.

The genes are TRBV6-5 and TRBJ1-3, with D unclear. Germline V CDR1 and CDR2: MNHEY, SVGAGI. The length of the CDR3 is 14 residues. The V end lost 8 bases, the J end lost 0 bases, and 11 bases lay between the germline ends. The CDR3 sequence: CASGPTVSGNTIYF. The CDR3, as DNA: TGTGCCAGCGGCCCGACTGTCTCTGGAAACACCATATATTTT.

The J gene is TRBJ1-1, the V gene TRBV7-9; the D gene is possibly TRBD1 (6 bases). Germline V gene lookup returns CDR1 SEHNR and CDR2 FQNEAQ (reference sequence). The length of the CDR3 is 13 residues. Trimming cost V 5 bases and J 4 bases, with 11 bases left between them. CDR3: CASSALGGTEAFF. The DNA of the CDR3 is TGTGCCAGCAGCGCTCTAGGGGGCACTGAAGCTTTCTTT.

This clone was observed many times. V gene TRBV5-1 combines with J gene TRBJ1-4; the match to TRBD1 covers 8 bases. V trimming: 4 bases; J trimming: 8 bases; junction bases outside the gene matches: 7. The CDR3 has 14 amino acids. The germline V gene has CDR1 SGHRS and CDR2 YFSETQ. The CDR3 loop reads CASSEGTGGEKLFF. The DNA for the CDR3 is TGCGCCAGCAGCGAAGGGACAGGCGGGGAAAAACTGTTTTTT.

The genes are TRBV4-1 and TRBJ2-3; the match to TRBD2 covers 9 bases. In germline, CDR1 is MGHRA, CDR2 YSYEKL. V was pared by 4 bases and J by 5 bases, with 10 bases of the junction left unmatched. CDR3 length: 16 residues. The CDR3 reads CASSPQSSGRRDTQYF. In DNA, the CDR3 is TGCGCCAGCAGCCCCCAATCAAGCGGGAGGAGAGATACGCAGTATTTT.

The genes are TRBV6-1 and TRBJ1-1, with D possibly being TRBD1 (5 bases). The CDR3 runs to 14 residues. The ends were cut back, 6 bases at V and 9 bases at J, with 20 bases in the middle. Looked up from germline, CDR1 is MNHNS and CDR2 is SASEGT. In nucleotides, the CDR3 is TGTGCCAGCAGACACGCCGGGACCCTGCCTCAAGCTTTCTTT. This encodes CASRHAGTLPQAFF.

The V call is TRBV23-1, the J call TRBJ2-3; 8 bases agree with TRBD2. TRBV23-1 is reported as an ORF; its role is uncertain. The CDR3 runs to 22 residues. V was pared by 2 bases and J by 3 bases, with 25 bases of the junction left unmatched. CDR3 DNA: TGCGCCAGCAGTCAAAGGAGGCCCAGGAGGTCGGCCAGCGGGAGTTCGACAGATACGCAGTATTTT. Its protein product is CASSQRRPRRSASGSSTDTQYF.

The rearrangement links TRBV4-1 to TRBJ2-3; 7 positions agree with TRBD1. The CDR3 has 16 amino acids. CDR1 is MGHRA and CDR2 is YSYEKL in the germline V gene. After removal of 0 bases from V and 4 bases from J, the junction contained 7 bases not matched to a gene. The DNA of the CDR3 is TGCGCCAGCAGCCAAGATGGACACAGGGGTCCAGATACGCAGTATTTT. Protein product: CASSQDGHRGPDTQYF.

The CDR3 is CARAAEGREQYF. CDR3 coding DNA: TGTGCCAGAGCCGCCGAGGGGCGCGAGCAGTACTTC. The V call is TRBV19, the J call TRBJ2-7; the D call may be TRBD1 or TRBD2 (5 bases each). CDR1 is LNHDA, CDR2 SQIVND, per germline (reference sequence). V shed 9 bases and J shed 6 bases, with 15 bases lying between them. The CDR3 totals 12 residues.